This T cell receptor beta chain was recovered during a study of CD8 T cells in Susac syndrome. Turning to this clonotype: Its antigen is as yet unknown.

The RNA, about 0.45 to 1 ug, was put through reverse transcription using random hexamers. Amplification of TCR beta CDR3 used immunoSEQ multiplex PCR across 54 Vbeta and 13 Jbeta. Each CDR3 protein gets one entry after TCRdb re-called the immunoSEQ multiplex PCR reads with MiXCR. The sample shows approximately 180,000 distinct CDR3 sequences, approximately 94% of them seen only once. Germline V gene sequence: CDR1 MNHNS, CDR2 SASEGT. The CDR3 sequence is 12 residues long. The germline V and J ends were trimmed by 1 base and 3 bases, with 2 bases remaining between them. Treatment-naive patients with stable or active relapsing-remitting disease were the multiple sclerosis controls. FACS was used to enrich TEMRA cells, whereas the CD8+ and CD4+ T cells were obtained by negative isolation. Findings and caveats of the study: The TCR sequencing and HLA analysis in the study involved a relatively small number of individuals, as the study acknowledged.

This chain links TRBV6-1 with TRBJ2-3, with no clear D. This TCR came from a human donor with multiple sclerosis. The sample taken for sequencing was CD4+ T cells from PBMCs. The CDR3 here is CASSEGTDTQYF. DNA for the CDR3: TGTGCCAGCAGTGAAGGTACAGATACGCAGTATTTT.